These 9 T cell receptor beta chains were sequenced from one sample in a study of cytomegalovirus exposure and HLA in healthy donors. The PCR contained 60 Vbeta and 13 Jbeta primers. Assay: immunoSEQ multiplex PCR; the TCRdb copy retains only in-frame clones and omits some. This sample has 200,000 to 250,000 clones, with 70% to 85% found just once. Sequencing used PBMCs. These receptors were obtained from a male donor in good health and CMV-seronegative.

This clone was observed a handful of times. The CDR3 here is CASRQPATDTQYF. The CDR3 nucleotides are TGCGCCAGCAGACAGCCAGCCACAGATACGCAGTATTTT. The rearrangement uses TRBV5-1 and TRBJ2-3; D not certain. Looked up from germline, CDR1 is SGHRS and CDR2 is YFSETQ. CDR3 size: 13 residues. V was shortened by 5 bases and J by 2 bases, with 9 bases between the two germline ends.

This chain uses TRBV6-5 with TRBJ2-7; 11 nucleotides align to TRBD2. Germline V gene lookup returns CDR1 MNHEY and CDR2 SVGAGI. V lost 6 bases, J lost 3 bases, and 7 bases stayed unmatched. This CDR3 contains 15 residues. The CDR3 sequence is CASRPGLAGLYEQYF. The CDR3, as DNA: TGTGCCAGCAGACCCGGACTAGCGGGCCTCTACGAGCAGTACTTC.

The V and J genes are TRBV28 and TRBJ1-3; 8 nucleotides match TRBD1. The CDR3 has 17 residues. V gave up 7 bases and J gave up 0 bases; unmatched junction bases: 11. Germline assignment: CDR1 MDHEN and CDR2 SYDVKM. The CDR3 spells CASIPTGGVISGNTIYF. The CDR3, as DNA: TGTGCCAGCATTCCCACAGGGGGTGTCATCTCTGGAAACACCATATATTTT.

The chain combines TRBV5-1 with TRBJ2-7, with D tentatively TRBD2 (6 bases). Deletions cut 4 bases from V and 2 bases from J, with 16 bases between. The CDR3 has 15 residues. Germline V CDR1 and CDR2: SGHRS, YFSETQ. The CDR3 coding sequence is TGCGCCAGCAGCCCCTTCATGGAGGGAACCTACGAGCAGTACTTC. It encodes CASSPFMEGTYEQYF.

The chain couples TRBV14 to TRBJ2-5; TRBD2 matches at 11 bases. The J call may not be correct, given that the DNA end is closer to TRBJ2-7. The CDR3 spans 15 residues. CDR1 and CDR2 (germline): SGHDN, FVKESK. The DNA for the CDR3 is TGTGCCAGCAGCCTGCGACTAGCGGGATTAGGCGAGCAGTACTTC. It encodes CASSLRLAGLGEQYF.

The chain joins TRBV19 to TRBJ2-5; possible D gene TRBD2, 5 bases. The CDR3 has 14 amino acids. V was pared by 3 bases and J by 3 bases, with 11 bases between. The germline V gene has CDR1 LNHDA and CDR2 SQIVND (reference sequence). The DNA for the CDR3 is TGTGCCAGTAGTATTGGGAGTCAGAAAGAGACCCAGTACTTC. This translates into CASSIGSQKETQYF.

Note on this clone: The sample has other DNA sequences that encode this CDR3 too. The CDR3 reads CASSQETGQGPGDEQFF. The DNA of the CDR3 is TGCGCCAGCAGCCAAGAAACTGGGCAGGGGCCGGGCGATGAGCAGTTCTTC. The chain links TRBV4-1 to TRBJ2-1; perhaps TRBD1 as D (6 bases). This CDR3 comprises 17 residues. V was pared by 0 bases and J by 8 bases, with 20 bases between. The germline gives CDR1 MGHRA, CDR2 YSYEKL.

This rearrangement joins TRBV5-1 to TRBJ2-7; D is unresolved. Trimming left V 0 bases short and J 3 bases short, with 10 bases between. Germline loops: CDR1 SGHRS, CDR2 YFSETQ. There are 14 residues in the CDR3. CDR3 region: CASSLASESYEQYF. As DNA, the CDR3 is TGCGCCAGCAGCTTGGCCTCGGAGAGCTACGAGCAGTACTTC.

The chain recombines TRBV6-1 with TRBJ2-5; maybe TRBD2 (6 bases). The V and J ends lost 6 bases and 2 bases respectively, with 13 bases between them. The CDR3 length is 14 residues. Germline V gives CDR1 MNHNS, CDR2 SASEGT. The CDR3 spells CASRRDLRQETQYF. DNA of the CDR3: TGTGCCAGCAGGAGGGACTTGAGACAAGAGACCCAGTACTTC.